Below, one TCR beta chain is given with its context. Trimming left V 5 bases short and J 1 base short, with 9 bases between. The germline V gene encodes CDR1 GTSNPN and CDR2 SVGIG (reference sequence). The CDR3 length is 13 residues. The data are from a study of siplizumab effects on memory and regulatory T cells. The table came from immunoSEQ multiplex PCR; TCRdb's copy has only in-frame clones and leaves some out. Among about 100,000 clones listed, about 90% were seen once. J is TRBJ1-5 and V is TRBV30; D ambiguous. This clonotype was sampled from a human donor in good health. Some clones in this sample may be carry-over from other donors' samples. Sequencing was done on a sample of CD4+ T cells sorted from blood. The CDR3 region has the DNA TGTGCCTGGGGCCCGGGAAGCAATCAGCCCCAGCATTTT. Its translation: CAWGPGSNQPQHF. Together with reference TRBV30 and TRBJ1-5, the CDR3 gives the full variable domain: SQTIHQWPATLVQPVGSPLSLECTVEGTSNPNLYWYRQAAGRGLQLLFYSVGIGQISSEVPQNLSASRPQDRQFILSSKKLLLSDSGFYLCAWGPGSNQPQHFGDGTRLSIL.